The present T cell receptor (beta chain) was sequenced within a study of OX40 agonist ivuxolimab in advanced cancers. Background for the entire study: The costimulatory receptor OX40 (CD134) was targeted by ivuxolimab, a fully human IgG2 agonistic monoclonal antibody. Intravenous ivuxolimab was administered to patients every 2 weeks at six dose levels: 0.01, 0.1, 0.3, 1.5, 3 and 10 mg/kg. Of the roughly 52 dose-escalation patients, hepatocellular carcinoma was present in roughly 19, melanoma in approximately 15, renal cell carcinoma in 9 and head and neck cancer in 9. In the dose-escalation cohort, around four fifths of patients were male, and the mean age was approximately 55 years, with a range of 23 to 79. Prior anti-PD-1, anti-PD-L1 or anti-CTLA-4 therapy was permitted, and approximately 41% of dose-escalation patients had received checkpoint inhibitors. Partial responses occurred in three dose-escalation patients, of whom one had hepatocellular carcinoma and two had cutaneous melanoma. Peripheral TCRbeta sequencing aimed to test whether ivuxolimab altered TCR sequence diversity and caused clonal T-cell expansion. The paper reports the monotherapy dose-escalation portion (N of about 50 patients) of the phase I ivuxolimab trial. Results and caveats for the whole study, not just this receptor: Low levels of normalized T-cell clonal expansion were also seen in some nonresponding patients. After ivuxolimab, CD8+ T cells had more expanded clones than CD4+ T cells on average. In the 0.1-3.0 mg/kg groups, partial responders were among the patients with the lowest normalized peripheral clonal expansion, particularly in CD8+ T cells. The antigen specificity of the peripheral T cells that underwent clonal expansion was not determined. At doses of 0.1 to 3.0 mg/kg, clonal expansion of both CD4+ and CD8+ blood T cells was observed from baseline to week 6.

Between the V and J ends, shortened by 8 bases and 0 bases respectively, the junction contains 11 bases. The CDR3 holds 13 amino acids from the cysteine to the phenylalanine. Only the CDR3 part of the read is kept: 39 bases, read in frame from the first base. As encoded in the germline V gene (reference sequence), CDR1 is SEHNR while CDR2 is FQNEAQ. Genomic DNA was extracted from sorted cells for sequencing of the TCRbeta CDR3 region. The immunoSEQ Assay was used to sequence the TCRbeta CDR3 regions. TCRdb's version of the immuneACCESS table is confined to in-frame rearrangements and falls short of the full clone set. An unresolved V gene accounts for under half of the shortfall where checked; the remainder is of unknown origin. Across this sample there are over 80,000 clones, with 85% to 90% seen only once. Clones ranked in the top ten supply over 4.5% of the sample. The trial excluded patients who had a history of autoimmune disease or who were on systemic immunosuppression. Peripheral blood for TCR sequencing was collected from all dose cohorts at baseline, on cycle 4 day 1, and on cycle 7 day 1. Samples came from an open-label, multicenter, first-in-human phase I dose-escalation trial of ivuxolimab. The trial enrolled adults with locally advanced or metastatic head and neck squamous cell, hepatocellular, melanoma or renal cell carcinoma. Before TCR sequencing, CD4+ T cells and CD8+ T cells were sorted from peripheral blood as separate populations.

This clone appeared once. The antigen it binds to is not known. Per-base quality was not reported, and no clone a single base away is much larger than it. The origin of this receptor is an adult with an advanced solid tumor such as melanoma, head and neck, liver or kidney cancer. The specimen was CD4+ or CD8+ T cells sorted from blood, collected in a trial of the OX40 agonist ivuxolimab. Here the chain combines TRBV7-9 and TRBJ2-7; TRBD2 is a possible D gene, resting on 5 matching bases. CDR3 region: CASEHRDSYEQYF. In nucleotide form, the sequence is TGTGCCAGCGAACACCGGGACTCCTACGAGCAGTACTTC.